This is a list of T cell receptor beta chains from one sample in a study of blood T cell repertoires in COVID-19. Here immunoSEQ multiplex PCR was the method, and the copy in TCRdb shows in-frame clones only, minus some. The table lists hundreds of thousands of clones, less than 85% of them singletons. The sample taken for sequencing was PBMCs or T cells enriched from blood (not recorded which). The source of these receptors is a woman aged 50 to 60 who had recovered from COVID-19. Each CDR3 is given with its conserved first and last residue. D genes are given only for firm matches. For some rows the clone size is stated as once, few or many, or as a class when expanded; others skip it.

>TRBV20-1|.|.|TRBJ2-7|16
CSASTIGSRSSYEQYF
TGCAGTGCTAGTACAATTGGCTCAAGAAGCTCCTACGAGCAGTACTTC
>TRBV2|.|.|TRBJ1-3|15
CASSDAGSSGNTIYF
TGTGCCAGCAGTGATGCCGGTTCCTCTGGAAACACCATATATTTT
>TRBV3-1/TRBV3-2|.|.|TRBJ2-1|13
CASSQVSGNEQFF
TGTGCCAGCAGCCAAGTTTCGGGGAATGAGCAGTTCTTC
>TRBV11-3|TRBD1|once|TRBJ1-1|16
CASSLDREWDRDEAFF
TGTGCCAGCAGCTTAGATCGCGAATGGGACAGGGATGAAGCTTTCTTT
>TRBV21-1|.|.|TRBJ1-6|18
CASSKEDRVGGGCGPLHF
TGTGCCAGCAGCAAAGAAGACAGGGTGGGGGGAGGTTGTGGACCCCTCCACTTT
>TRBV28|TRBD1|.|TRBJ1-1|14
CASVRTGPIPEAFF
TGTGCCAGTGTTAGGACAGGGCCTATCCCTGAAGCTTTCTTT
>TRBV3-1/TRBV3-2|TRBD1|.|TRBJ1-3|16
CASSPFGTETGNTIYF
TGTGCCAGCAGCCCCTTCGGGACAGAAACTGGAAACACCATATATTTT
>TRBV6-5|TRBD2|.|TRBJ2-3|14
CASSRGLAGDTQYF
TGTGCCAGCAGTAGGGGACTAGCGGGAGATACGCAGTATTTT
>TRBV4-1|.|.|TRBJ1-3|16
CASSQDPGRSGNTIYF
TGCGCCAGCAGCCAAGATCCCGGTCGCTCTGGAAACACCATATATTTT
>TRBV18|.|.|TRBJ1-2|13
CASSPGADYGYTF
TGTGCCAGCTCACCAGGAGCAGACTATGGCTACACCTTC
>TRBV7-9|TRBD1|.|TRBJ1-6|16
CASSSTDRTLGGPLHF
TGTGCCAGCAGCTCAACGGACAGGACTTTAGGAGGGCCCCTCCACTTT
>TRBV9|.|.|TRBJ1-1|13
CASSVEGDTEAFF
TGTGCCAGCAGCGTAGAGGGGGACACTGAAGCTTTCTTT
>TRBV19|TRBD1|.|TRBJ1-6|14
CASSIGDSLSPLHF
TGTGCCAGTAGTATAGGGGACAGTCTTTCACCCCTCCACTTT
>TRBV27|TRBD2|.|TRBJ2-7|15
CASSLSSGSSPEQYF
TGTGCCAGCAGTCTTTCTAGCGGGAGTTCCCCCGAGCAGTACTTC
>TRBV30|TRBD1|.|TRBJ2-3|12
CAWEVLGQGPYF
TGTGCCTGGGAGGTTTTAGGACAGGGCCCGTATTTT
>TRBV7-8|.|.|TRBJ2-2|16
CASSRWERSNTGELFF
TGTGCCAGCAGCAGATGGGAGAGATCGAACACCGGGGAGCTGTTTTTT
>TRBV11-2|.|once|TRBJ2-1|17
CASSSKTRDYGYNEQFF
TGTGCCAGCAGCTCCAAGACCCGGGATTATGGTTACAATGAGCAGTTCTTC
>TRBV28|TRBD2|.|TRBJ2-3|15
CASSSPAGESDTQYF
TGTGCCAGCAGTTCCCCGGCGGGGGAATCAGATACGCAGTATTTT
>TRBV5-6|TRBD1|.|TRBJ1-2|14
CASSAPGTGGGYTF
TGTGCCAGCAGCGCCCCCGGGACAGGGGGTGGCTACACCTTC
>TRBV29-1|.|.|TRBJ1-3|13
CSGAESSGNTIYF
TGCAGCGGGGCTGAGAGCTCTGGAAACACCATATATTTT
>TRBV5-4|.|once|TRBJ1-1|13
CASSLGGITEAFF
TGTGCCAGCAGCTTGGGAGGGATCACTGAAGCTTTCTTT
>TRBV5-1|.|.|TRBJ1-3|15
CASRASMFAGNTIYF
TGCGCCAGCAGGGCCTCAATGTTCGCCGGAAACACCATATATTTT
>TRBV18|TRBD1|.|TRBJ1-3|16
CASSRTDRGPGNTIYF
TGTGCCAGCTCACGGACCGACAGGGGGCCTGGAAACACCATATATTTT
>TRBV5-1|TRBD1|once|TRBJ1-4|14
CASSKGTGREKLFF
TGCGCCAGCAGCAAGGGGACAGGGCGAGAAAAACTGTTTTTT
>TRBV5-1|.|few|TRBJ2-7|14
CASSWLDKPYEQYF
TGCGCCAGCAGCTGGCTGGACAAGCCCTACGAGCAGTACTTC
>TRBV19|.|.|TRBJ2-3|14
CASSNWGESDTQYF
TGTGCCAGTAGTAACTGGGGGGAATCGGATACGCAGTATTTT
>TRBV7-8|.|.|TRBJ2-7|15
CASSIPTSYADEQYF
TGTGCCAGCAGCATCCCGACTAGTTACGCCGACGAGCAGTACTTC
>TRBV19|.|.|TRBJ2-7|14
CASRSQGKGYEQYF
TGTGCCAGTAGGTCGCAGGGCAAAGGTTACGAGCAGTACTTC
>TRBV11-2|TRBD1|.|TRBJ2-1|17
CASSALTGSVSYNEQFF
TGTGCCAGCAGCGCCTTGACAGGGTCAGTCTCCTACAATGAGCAGTTCTTC
>TRBV28|TRBD1|.|TRBJ1-3|15
CASSPGQGFMNTIYF
TGTGCCAGCAGCCCGGGACAGGGGTTTATGAACACCATATATTTT
>TRBV5-5|TRBD1|.|TRBJ1-2|15
CASSLSTGGVYGYTF
TGTGCCAGCAGCTTGAGTACAGGGGGCGTTTATGGCTACACCTTC
>TRBV10-3|.|.|TRBJ2-7|14
CAINLGEFSYEQYF
TGTGCCATCAATTTAGGGGAATTCTCCTACGAGCAGTACTTC
>TRBV7-2|.|.|TRBJ2-3|13
CASSFVSTDTQYF
TGTGCCAGCAGCTTCGTTAGCACAGATACGCAGTATTTT
>TRBV11-2|TRBD1|.|TRBJ1-5|14
CASSPQGGNQPQHF
TGTGCCAGCAGCCCGCAGGGGGGCAATCAGCCCCAGCATTTT
>TRBV7-2|TRBD1|.|TRBJ1-2|12
CASRKGASGYTF
TGTGCCAGCAGAAAGGGGGCGTCTGGCTACACCTTC
>TRBV27|.|.|TRBJ1-6|14
CASSYGMDSSPLHF
TGTGCCAGCAGTTACGGAATGGACAGCTCACCCCTCCACTTT
>TRBV24-1|.|.|TRBJ2-2|16
CATSDLEGANTGELFF
TGTGCCACCAGTGATTTAGAAGGGGCGAACACCGGGGAGCTGTTTTTT
>TRBV6-2/TRBV6-3|.|.|TRBJ2-7|15
CASSYLTDIDYEQYF
TGTGCCAGCAGTTACTTAACGGACATCGACTACGAGCAGTACTTC
>TRBV7-9|TRBD1|few|TRBJ1-1|16
CASSLGGTGGAPEAFF
TGTGCCAGCAGCTTAGGGGGGACAGGGGGAGCCCCAGAAGCTTTCTTT
>TRBV27|TRBD2|.|TRBJ2-2|15
CASSLLAGNTGELFF
TGTGCCAGCAGTTTACTAGCGGGAAACACCGGGGAGCTGTTTTTT
>TRBV6-4|TRBD1|.|TRBJ2-4|17
CASIFDRDSLAKNIQYF
TGTGCCAGCATCTTTGACCGGGACAGCCTAGCCAAAAACATTCAGTACTTC
>TRBV30|TRBD1|.|TRBJ1-2|13
CAWSPGTGDGYTF
TGTGCCTGGAGTCCCGGGACAGGGGATGGCTACACCTTC
>TRBV10-3|.|.|TRBJ2-3|16
CAISESASPGTDTQYF
TGTGCCATCAGTGAGTCGGCTAGTCCCGGCACAGATACGCAGTATTTT
>TRBV18|.|once|TRBJ1-1|15
CASSPVQEVRTEAFF
TGTGCCAGCTCACCCGTCCAGGAGGTTCGGACTGAAGCTTTCTTT
>TRBV23-1|TRBD1|.|TRBJ1-5|18
CASSRTTDRGGCNQPQHF
TGCGCCAGCAGCCGAACCACTGACAGGGGCGGTTGCAATCAGCCCCAGCATTTT
>TRBV24-1|.|.|TRBJ2-1|15
CAARSGGQSEDEQFF
TGTGCCGCCCGGTCCGGGGGGCAATCGGAGGATGAGCAGTTCTTC